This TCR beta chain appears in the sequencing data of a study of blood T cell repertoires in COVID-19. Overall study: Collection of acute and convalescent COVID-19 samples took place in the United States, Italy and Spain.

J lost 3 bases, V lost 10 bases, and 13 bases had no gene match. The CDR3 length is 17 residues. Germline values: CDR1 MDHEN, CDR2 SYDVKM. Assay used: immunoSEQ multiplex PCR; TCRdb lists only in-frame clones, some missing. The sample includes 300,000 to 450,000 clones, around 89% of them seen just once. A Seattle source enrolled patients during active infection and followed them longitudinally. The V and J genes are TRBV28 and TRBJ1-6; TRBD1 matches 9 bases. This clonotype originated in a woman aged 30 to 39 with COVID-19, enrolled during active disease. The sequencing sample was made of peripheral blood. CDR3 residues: CAITDRGPSFYNSPLHF. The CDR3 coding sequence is TGTGCCATCACGGACAGGGGCCCCTCCTTCTATAATTCACCCCTCCACTTT.